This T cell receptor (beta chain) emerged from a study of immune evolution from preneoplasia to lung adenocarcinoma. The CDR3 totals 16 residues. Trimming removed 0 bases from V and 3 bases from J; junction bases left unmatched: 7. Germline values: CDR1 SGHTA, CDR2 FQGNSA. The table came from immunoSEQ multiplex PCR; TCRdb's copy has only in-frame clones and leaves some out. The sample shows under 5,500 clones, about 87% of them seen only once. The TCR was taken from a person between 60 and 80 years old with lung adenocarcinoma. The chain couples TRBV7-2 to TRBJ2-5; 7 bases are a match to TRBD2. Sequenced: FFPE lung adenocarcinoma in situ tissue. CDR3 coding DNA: TGTGCCAGCAGCTTAGCGCAGGCTAGCGGAAAAGAGACCCAGTACTTC. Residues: CASSLAQASGKETQYF.